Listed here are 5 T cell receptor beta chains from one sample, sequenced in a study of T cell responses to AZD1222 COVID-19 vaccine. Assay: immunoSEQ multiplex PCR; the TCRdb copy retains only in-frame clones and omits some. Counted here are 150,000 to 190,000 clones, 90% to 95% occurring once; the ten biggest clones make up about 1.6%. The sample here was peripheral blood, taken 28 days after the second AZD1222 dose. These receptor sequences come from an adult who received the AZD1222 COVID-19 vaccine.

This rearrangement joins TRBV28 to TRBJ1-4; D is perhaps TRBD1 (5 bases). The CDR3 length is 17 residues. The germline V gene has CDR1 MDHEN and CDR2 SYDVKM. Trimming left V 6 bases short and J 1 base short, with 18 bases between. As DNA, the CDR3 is TGTGCCAGCAGCCCCGTGGGGATGGGGGTAACTAATGAAAAACTGTTTTTT. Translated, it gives CASSPVGMGVTNEKLFF.

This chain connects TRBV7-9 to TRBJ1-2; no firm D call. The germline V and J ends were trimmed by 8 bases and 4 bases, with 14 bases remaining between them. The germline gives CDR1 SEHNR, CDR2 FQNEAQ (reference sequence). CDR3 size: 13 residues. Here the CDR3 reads CASGLGVRYGYTF. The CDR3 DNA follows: TGTGCCAGCGGGCTTGGTGTCCGCTATGGCTACACCTTC.

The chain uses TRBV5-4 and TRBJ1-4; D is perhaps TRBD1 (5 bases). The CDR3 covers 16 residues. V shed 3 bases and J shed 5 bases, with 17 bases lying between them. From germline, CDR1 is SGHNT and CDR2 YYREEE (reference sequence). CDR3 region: CASSSRPGLGNEKLFF. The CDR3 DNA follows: TGTGCCAGCAGCTCCCGTCCGGGACTGGGGAATGAAAAACTGTTTTTT.

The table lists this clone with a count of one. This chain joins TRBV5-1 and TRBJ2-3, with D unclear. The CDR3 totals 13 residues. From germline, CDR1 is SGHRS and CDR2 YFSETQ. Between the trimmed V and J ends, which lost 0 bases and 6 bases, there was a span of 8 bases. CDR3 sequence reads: CASSLEVGDTQYF. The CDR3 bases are TGCGCCAGCAGCTTGGAAGTAGGCGATACGCAGTATTTT.

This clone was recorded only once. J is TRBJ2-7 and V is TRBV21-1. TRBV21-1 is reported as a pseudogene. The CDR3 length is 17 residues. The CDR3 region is CASSKALGGISSYEQYF. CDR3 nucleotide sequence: TGTGCCAGCAGCAAAGCGCTTGGGGGTATAAGCTCCTACGAGCAGTACTTC.